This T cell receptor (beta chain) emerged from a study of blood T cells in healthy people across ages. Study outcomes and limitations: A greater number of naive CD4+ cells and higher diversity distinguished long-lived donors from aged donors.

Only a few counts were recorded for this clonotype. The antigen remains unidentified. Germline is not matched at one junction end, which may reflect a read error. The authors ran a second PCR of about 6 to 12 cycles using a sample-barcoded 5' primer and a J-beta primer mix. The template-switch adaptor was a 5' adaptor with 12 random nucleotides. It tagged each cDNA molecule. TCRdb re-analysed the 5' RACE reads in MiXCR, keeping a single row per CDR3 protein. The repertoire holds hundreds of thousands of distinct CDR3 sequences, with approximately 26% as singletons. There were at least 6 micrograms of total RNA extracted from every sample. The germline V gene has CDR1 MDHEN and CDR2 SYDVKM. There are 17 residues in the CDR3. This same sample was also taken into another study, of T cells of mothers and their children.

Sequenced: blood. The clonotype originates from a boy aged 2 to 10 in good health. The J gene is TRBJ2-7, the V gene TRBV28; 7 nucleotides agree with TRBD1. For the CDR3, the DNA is TGTGCCTGCAGTTTAGGGACAGCTCAAAGTAACTCCTACGAGCAGTACTTC. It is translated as CACSLGTAQSNSYEQYF.